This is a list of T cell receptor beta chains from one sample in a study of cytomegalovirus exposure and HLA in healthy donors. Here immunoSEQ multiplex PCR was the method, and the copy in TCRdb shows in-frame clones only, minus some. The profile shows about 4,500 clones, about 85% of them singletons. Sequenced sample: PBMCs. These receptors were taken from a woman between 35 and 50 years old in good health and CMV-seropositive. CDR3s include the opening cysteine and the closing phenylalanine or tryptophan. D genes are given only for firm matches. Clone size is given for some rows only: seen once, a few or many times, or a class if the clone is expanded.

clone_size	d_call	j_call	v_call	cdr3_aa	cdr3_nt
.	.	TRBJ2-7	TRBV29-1	CSAEEGGTYEQYF	TGCAGCGCCGAAGAGGGGGGGACCTACGAGCAGTACTTC
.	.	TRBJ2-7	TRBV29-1	CSVGGGTVIYEQYF	TGCAGCGTGGGTGGCGGGACGGTCATCTACGAGCAGTACTTC
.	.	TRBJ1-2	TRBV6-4	CASTPSGENYGYTF	TGTGCCAGCACTCCGTCGGGGGAGAACTATGGCTACACCTTC
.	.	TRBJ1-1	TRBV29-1	CSVEVVQSRNTEAFF	TGCAGCGTTGAAGTGGTACAGAGCAGGAACACTGAAGCTTTCTTT
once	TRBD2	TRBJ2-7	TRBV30	CAWSIAGTSEQYF	TGTGCCTGGAGTATAGCGGGAACTTCAGAGCAGTACTTC
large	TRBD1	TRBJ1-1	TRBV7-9	CASSQRDRDRSTEAFF	TGTGCCAGCAGCCAGCGGGACAGGGATCGTTCCACTGAAGCTTTCTTT
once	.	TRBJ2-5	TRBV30	CAWSVLGTSQETQYF	TGTGCCTGGAGTGTACTCGGTACTTCCCAAGAGACCCAGTACTTC
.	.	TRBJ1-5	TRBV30	CAWSVGTQGNQPQHF	TGTGCCTGGAGTGTGGGGACACAAGGCAATCAGCCCCAGCATTTT
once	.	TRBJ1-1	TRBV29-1	CSGQLNTEAFF	TGCAGCGGACAGTTGAACACTGAAGCTTTCTTT
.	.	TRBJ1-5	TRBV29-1	CSVRPQGGQPQHF	TGCAGCGTTCGTCCCCAGGGAGGTCAGCCCCAGCATTTT
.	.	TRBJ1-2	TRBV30	CAWSVSFYGYTF	TGTGCCTGGAGTGTCAGTTTCTATGGCTACACCTTC
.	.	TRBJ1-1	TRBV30	CAWSVGWSGETEAFF	TGTGCCTGGAGTGTCGGGTGGTCGGGGGAGACTGAAGCTTTCTTT
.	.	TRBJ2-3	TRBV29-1	CSIGRRSSTDTQYF	TGCAGCATTGGACGCCGGAGTAGCACAGATACGCAGTATTTT
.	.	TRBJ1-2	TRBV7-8	CASSLDRRPNYGYTF	TGTGCCAGCAGCTTAGACAGGAGACCGAACTATGGCTACACCTTC
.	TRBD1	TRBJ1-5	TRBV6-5	CASSKDRTSNQPQHF	TGTGCCAGCAGTAAGGACAGGACTAGCAATCAGCCCCAGCATTTT
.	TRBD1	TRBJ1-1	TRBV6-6	CASSYTGDTEAFF	TGTGCCAGCAGTTACACAGGGGACACTGAAGCTTTCTTT
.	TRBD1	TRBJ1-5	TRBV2	CASSELGQGLNQPQHF	TGTGCCAGCAGTGAATTGGGACAGGGCCTAAATCAGCCCCAGCATTTT
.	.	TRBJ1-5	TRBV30	CAWSGQSNQPQHF	TGTGCCTGGAGTGGGCAGAGCAATCAGCCCCAGCATTTT